The clone carrying this TCR beta chain was seen ten or more times. The sample belongs to a study of early T cells in non-severe SARS-CoV-2 infection. MiXCR was run by TCRdb on the 5' RACE reads, yielding one entry per CDR3 protein. The profile covers about 66,000 distinct CDR3 sequences, with about 19% appearing a single time and about 17% taken by the ten largest. The J segment lost 0 bases and the V segment lost 6 bases, leaving 6 bases of the junction unmatched. The CDR3 spans 15 residues. The TCR originated in an adult who was a healthcare worker with PCR-confirmed SARS-CoV-2 infection or an uninfected control (not recorded which). The chain employs TRBV12-3 or TRBV12-4 and TRBJ2-7; TRBD1 aligns across 9 bases. The sample in question was whole blood, obtained at baseline. This CDR3 reads CASSLRTGASYEQYF. CDR3 coding DNA: TGTGCCAGCAGCCTCCGGACAGGGGCCTCCTACGAGCAGTACTTC.